The TCR beta chain described here comes from a study of T-cell reconstitution after alpha-beta-depleted transplantation in children. General study points: From newly produced T cells came most of the T-cell counts and diversity one year after transplant. Several patients had high TCRbeta diversity at day 60; it came from surviving recipient T cells and thymic progenitors. It was reported that alpha-beta T cells came from several hundred expanded graft clones (about two months after transplant).

The V gene lost 2 bases and the J gene lost 3 bases, with 20 bases spanning the gap. Looked up from germline, CDR1 is SGHDT and CDR2 is YYEEEE. The CDR3 runs 17 residues. The sample holds many counts of this clonotype. What it binds is unknown. Unique molecular identifiers were incorporated when the TCRbeta library was constructed. TCRdb processed the PCR reads anew with MiXCR; each CDR3 protein has one entry. The profile shows around 960,000 distinct CDR3 sequences, roughly 29% of them singletons. The sample consisted of PBMCs, mostly from graft donor cells, taken 360 days after TCRalphabeta/CD19-depleted stem cell transplant. The clonotype comes from a boy younger than two who had a stem cell transplant for SCID, so the T cells may come from the graft donor. This chain connects TRBV5-6 to TRBJ2-5; D unclear. The DNA for the CDR3 is TGTGCCAGCAGCTTTCCTATACTCGACGGACGAGAAGAGACCCAGTACTTC. Its protein is CASSFPILDGREETQYF.